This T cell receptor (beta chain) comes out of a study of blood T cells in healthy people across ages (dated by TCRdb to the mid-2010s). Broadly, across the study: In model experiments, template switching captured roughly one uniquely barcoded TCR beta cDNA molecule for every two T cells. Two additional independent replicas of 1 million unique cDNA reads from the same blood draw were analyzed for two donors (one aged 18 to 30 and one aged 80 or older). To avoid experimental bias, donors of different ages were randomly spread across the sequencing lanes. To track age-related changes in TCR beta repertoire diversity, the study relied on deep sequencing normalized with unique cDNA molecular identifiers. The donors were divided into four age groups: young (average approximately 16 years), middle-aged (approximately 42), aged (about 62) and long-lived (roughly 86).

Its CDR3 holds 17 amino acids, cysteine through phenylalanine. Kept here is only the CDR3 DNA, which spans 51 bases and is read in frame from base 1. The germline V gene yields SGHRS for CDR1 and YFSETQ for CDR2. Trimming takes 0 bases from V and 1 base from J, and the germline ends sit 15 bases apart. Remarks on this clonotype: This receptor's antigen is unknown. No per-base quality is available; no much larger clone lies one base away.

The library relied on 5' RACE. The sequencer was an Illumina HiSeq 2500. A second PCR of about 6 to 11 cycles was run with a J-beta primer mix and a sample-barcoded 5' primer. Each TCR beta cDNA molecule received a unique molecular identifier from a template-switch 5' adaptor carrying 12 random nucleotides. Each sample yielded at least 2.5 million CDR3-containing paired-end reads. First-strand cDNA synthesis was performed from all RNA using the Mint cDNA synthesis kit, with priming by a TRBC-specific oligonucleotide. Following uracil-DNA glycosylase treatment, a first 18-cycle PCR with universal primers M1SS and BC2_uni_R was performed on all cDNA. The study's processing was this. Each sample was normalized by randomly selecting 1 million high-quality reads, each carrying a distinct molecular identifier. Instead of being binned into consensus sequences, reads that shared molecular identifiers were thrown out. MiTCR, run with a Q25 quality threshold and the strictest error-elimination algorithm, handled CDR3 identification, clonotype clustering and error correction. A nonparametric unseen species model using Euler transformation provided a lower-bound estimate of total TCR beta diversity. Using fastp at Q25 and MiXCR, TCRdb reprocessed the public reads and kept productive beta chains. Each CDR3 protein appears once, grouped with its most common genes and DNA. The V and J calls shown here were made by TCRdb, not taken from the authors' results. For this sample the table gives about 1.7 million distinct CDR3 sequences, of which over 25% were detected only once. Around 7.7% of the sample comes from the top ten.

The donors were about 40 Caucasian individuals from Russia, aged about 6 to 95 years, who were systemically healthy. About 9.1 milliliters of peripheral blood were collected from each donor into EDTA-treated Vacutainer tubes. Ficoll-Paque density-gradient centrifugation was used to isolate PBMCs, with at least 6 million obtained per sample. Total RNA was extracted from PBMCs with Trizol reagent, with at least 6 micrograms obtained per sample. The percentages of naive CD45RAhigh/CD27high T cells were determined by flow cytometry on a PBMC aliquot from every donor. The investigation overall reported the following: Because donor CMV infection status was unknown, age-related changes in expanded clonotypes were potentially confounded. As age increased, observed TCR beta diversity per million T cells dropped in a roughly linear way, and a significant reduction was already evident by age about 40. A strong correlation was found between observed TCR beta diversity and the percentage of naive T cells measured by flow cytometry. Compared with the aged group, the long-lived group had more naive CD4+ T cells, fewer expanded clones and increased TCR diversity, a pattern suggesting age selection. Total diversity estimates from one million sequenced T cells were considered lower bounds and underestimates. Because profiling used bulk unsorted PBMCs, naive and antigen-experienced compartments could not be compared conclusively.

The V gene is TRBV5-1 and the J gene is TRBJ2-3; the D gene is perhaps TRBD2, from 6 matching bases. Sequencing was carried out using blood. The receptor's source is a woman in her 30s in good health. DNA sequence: TGCGCCAGCAGCTTGGAGTTTGGCGGCGGGGGCACAGATACGCAGTATTTT. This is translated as CASSLEFGGGGTDTQYF. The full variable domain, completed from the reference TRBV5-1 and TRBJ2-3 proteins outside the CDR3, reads KAGVTQTPRYLIKTRGQQVTLSCSPISGHRSVSWYQQTPGQGLQFLFEYFSETQRNKGNFPGRFSGRQFSNSRSEMNVSTLELGDSALYLCASSLEFGGGGTDTQYFGPGTRLTVL.